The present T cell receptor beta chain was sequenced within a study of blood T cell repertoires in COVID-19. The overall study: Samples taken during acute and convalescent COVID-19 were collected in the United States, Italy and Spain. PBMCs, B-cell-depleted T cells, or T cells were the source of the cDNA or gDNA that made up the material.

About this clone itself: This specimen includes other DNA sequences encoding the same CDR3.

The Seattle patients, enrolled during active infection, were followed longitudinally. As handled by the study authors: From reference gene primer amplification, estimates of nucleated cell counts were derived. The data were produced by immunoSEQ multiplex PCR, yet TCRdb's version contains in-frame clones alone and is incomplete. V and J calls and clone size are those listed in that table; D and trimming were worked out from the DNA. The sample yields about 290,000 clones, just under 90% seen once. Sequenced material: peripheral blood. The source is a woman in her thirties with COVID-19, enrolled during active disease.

CDR3 protein: CASSPGGYEQYF. Written as DNA, the CDR3 is TGTGCCAGCAGCCCAGGGGGCTACGAGCAGTACTTC. The chain joins TRBV6-5 to TRBJ2-7, with 7 positions matching TRBD1. J gave up 3 bases and V 6 bases, and 2 bases lay outside the gene matches. This CDR3 contains 12 residues. The V gene's germline CDR1 is MNHEY and CDR2 SVGAGI.